This T cell receptor (beta chain) was sequenced for a study of vaccination and CD4 T cells after COVID-19. Background on the study: Each of the control cultures got a CEFX pool, an HIV-1 Nef pool, or no peptide. General study results and limits: A nonsignificant rise from approximately 21 to 38 was seen in the median number of SARS-CoV-2-reactive clonotypes.

CD4+ T cells that had been cultured provided DNA sequenced with the Oncomine TCR Beta short-read assay. TCRdb re-called the PCR reads with MiXCR, one entry per CDR3 protein. Among about 14,000 distinct CDR3 sequences listed, less than 70% were seen once. As for treatment: roughly 10-day PBMC culture with coronavirus spike peptide pools or control peptides (ViraFEST assay). ViraFEST expanded antigen-specific T cells with peptide pools, then sequenced TCRs. All positive PCR tests were dated between March and December 2020, predating US Alpha, Beta and Delta variants. Note on this clonotype: Its target is unknown.

The receptor was isolated from a human donor who had recovered from COVID-19. Sample: CD4+ T cells from blood, cultured in vitro.

The CDR3 spells CAWKVLAGGGETQYF. CDR3 in DNA: TGTGCCTGGAAGGTACTAGCGGGAGGGGGTGAGACCCAGTACTTC. The chain couples TRBV30 to TRBJ2-5; TRBD2 matches at 13 bases. Germline V gene sequence: CDR1 GTSNPN, CDR2 SVGIG (reference sequence). V dropped 4 bases and J dropped 5; count of bases not matched to a gene: 7. This CDR3 spans 15 amino acids. Full variable domain (rest looked up from reference TRBV30 and TRBJ2-5): SQTIHQWPATLVQPVGSPLSLECTVEGTSNPNLYWYRQAAGRGLQLLFYSVGIGQISSEVPQNLSASRPQDRQFILSSKKLLLSDSGFYLCAWKVLAGGGETQYFGPGTRLLVL.